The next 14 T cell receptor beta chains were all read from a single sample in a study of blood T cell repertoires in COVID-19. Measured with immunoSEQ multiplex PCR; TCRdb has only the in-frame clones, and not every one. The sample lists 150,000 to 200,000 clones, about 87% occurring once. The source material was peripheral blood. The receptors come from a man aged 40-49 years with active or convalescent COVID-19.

CDR3 in DNA: TGTGCCAGCAGCCCGACTAGCGGGGGGAGCACCGGGGAGCTGTTTTTT. Its protein is CASSPTSGGSTGELFF. The chain combines TRBV9 with TRBJ2-2; the match to TRBD2 covers 13 bases. The CDR3 is made up of 16 amino acids. J gave up 4 bases and V 4 bases, and 4 bases lay outside the gene matches. Germline V gene data show CDR1 as SGDLS and CDR2 as YYNGEE.

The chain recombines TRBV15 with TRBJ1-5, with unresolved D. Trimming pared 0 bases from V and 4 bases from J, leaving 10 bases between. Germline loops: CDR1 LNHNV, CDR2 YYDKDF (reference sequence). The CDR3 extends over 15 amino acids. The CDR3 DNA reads TGTGCCACCAGCAGAGATGGGCGCGATAATCAGCCCCAGCATTTT. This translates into CATSRDGRDNQPQHF.

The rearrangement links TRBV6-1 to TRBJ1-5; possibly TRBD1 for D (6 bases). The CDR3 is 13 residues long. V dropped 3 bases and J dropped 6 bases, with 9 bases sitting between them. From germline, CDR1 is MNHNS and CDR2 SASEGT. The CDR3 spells CASSDQGFQPQHF. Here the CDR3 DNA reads TGTGCCAGCAGTGACCAGGGGTTTCAGCCCCAGCATTTT.

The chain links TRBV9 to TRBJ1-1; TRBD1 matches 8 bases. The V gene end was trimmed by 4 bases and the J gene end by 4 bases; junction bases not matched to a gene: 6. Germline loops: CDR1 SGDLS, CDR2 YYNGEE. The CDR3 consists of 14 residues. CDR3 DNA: TGTGCCAGCAGCCCCCGGGACAGGCGCACTGAAGCTTTCTTT. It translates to CASSPRDRRTEAFF.

CDR3 sequence (DNA): TGTGCCTGGAGTGTAATCGGTTCTACTGAAGCTTTCTTT. Translated: CAWSVIGSTEAFF. The chain carries TRBV30 and TRBJ1-1, with D hard to call. The V gene lost 0 bases and the J gene lost 5 bases, with 10 bases spanning the gap. Per the germline V gene, CDR1 is GTSNPN and CDR2 is SVGIG (reference sequence). The CDR3 length is 13 residues.

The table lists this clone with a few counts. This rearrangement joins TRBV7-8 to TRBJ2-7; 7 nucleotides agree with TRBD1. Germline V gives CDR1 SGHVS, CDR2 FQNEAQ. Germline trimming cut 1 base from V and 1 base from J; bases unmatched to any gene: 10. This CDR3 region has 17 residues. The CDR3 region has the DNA TGTGCCAGCAGCTTAGGAAGGGGGCGCACTACTTCCTACGAGCAGTACTTC. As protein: CASSLGRGRTTSYEQYF.

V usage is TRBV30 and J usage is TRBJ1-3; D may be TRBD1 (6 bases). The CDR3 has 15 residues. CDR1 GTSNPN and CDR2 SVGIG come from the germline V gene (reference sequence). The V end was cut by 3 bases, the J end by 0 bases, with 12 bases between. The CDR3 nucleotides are TGTGCCTGGAGCGCAGACAGGACCTCTGGAAACACCATATATTTT. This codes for CAWSADRTSGNTIYF.

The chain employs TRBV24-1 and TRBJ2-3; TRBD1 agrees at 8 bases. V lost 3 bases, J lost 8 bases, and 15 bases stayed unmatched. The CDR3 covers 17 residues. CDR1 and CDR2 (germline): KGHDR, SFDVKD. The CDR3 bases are TGTGCCACCAGTGATGGGTCCGGGACAGGCAACCGAGGTACGCAGTATTTT. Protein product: CATSDGSGTGNRGTQYF.

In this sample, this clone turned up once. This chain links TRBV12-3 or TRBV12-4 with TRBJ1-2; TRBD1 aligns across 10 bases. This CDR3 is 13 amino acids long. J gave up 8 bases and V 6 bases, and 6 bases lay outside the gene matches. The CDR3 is CASSWGTGVGYTF. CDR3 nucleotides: TGTGCCAGCAGCTGGGGGACAGGGGTAGGCTACACCTTC.

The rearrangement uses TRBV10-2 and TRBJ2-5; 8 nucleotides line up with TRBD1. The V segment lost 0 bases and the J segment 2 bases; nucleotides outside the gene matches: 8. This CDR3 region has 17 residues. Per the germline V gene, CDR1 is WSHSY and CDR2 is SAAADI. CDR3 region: CASSESSSRDRQETQYF. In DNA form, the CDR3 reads TGCGCCAGCAGTGAGTCCTCCTCCCGGGACAGGCAAGAGACCCAGTACTTC.

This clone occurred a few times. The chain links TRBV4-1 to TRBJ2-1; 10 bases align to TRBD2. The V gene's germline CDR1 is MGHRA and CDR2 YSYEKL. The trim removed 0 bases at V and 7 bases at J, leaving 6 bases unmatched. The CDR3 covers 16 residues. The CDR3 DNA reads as TGCGCCAGCAGCCAAGAAGGAGCGGGGGGGTTTAATGAGCAGTTCTTC. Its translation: CASSQEGAGGFNEQFF.

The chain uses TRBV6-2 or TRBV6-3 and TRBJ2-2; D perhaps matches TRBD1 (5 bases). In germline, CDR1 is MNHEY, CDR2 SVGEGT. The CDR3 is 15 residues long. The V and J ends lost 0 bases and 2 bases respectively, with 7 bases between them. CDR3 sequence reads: CASSYSDSNTGELFF. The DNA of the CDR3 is TGTGCCAGCAGTTACTCAGACAGCAACACCGGGGAGCTGTTTTTT.

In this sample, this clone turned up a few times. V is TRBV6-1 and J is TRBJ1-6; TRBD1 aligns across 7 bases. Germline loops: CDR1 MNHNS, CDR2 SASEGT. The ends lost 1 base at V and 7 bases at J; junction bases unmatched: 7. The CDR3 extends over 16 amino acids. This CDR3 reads CASSEEGGHWNSPLHF. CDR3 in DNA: TGTGCCAGCAGTGAAGAAGGGGGCCACTGGAATTCACCCCTCCACTTT.

This CDR3 reads CASKLGHQGAEAFF. The CDR3 coding sequence is TGTGCCAGCAAGCTCGGGCACCAAGGGGCTGAAGCTTTCTTT. The chain recombines TRBV2 with TRBJ1-1, with D possibly being TRBD1 (5 bases). Trimming took off 7 bases at V and 6 bases at J, with 18 bases between the two ends. From germline, CDR1 is SNHLY and CDR2 FYNNEI. The CDR3 has 14 residues. The full variable domain, in which reference TRBV2 and TRBJ1-1 provide the parts outside the CDR3, is EPEVTQTPSHQVTQMGQEVILRCVPISNHLYFYWYRQILGQKVEFLVSFYNNEISEKSEIFDDQFSVERPDGSNFTLKIRSTKLEDSAMYFCASKLGHQGAEAFFGQGTRLTVV.